The 2 T cell receptor beta chains below all came from one sample that was sequenced in a study of T-cell reconstitution after alpha-beta-depleted transplantation in children. Preparation of the TCRbeta library involved a method that used unique molecular identifiers. TCRdb reprocessed the PCR reads via MiXCR and lists one record per CDR3 protein. The sample carries almost 400,000 distinct CDR3 sequences, over 20% recorded once. The sequencing used PBMCs from the stem cell graft donor, collected from the stem cell graft. The receptors come from a human donor who donated a stem cell graft to a child with acute myeloid leukemia.

This clonotype was recorded only once. The junction and the germline gene differ at one end; a read error may be behind it. This chain uses TRBV4-1 with TRBJ2-7, with a tentative D call TRBD1 (6 bases). Germline CDR1 is MGHRA and CDR2 is YSYEKL. The length of the CDR3 is 14 residues. CDR3 nucleotides: TGCTCCAGCAGCCTACAGGGTGGGGCTTACGAGCAGTACTTC. This gives the protein CSSSLQGGAYEQYF.

In its sample, this clonotype was seen a few times. The chain joins TRBV20-1 to TRBJ2-5; maybe TRBD2 (5 bases). The germline V gene has CDR1 DFQATT and CDR2 SNEGSKA (reference sequence). This CDR3 spans 12 amino acids. The V gene lost 3 bases and the J gene lost 4 bases, with 9 bases spanning the gap. The CDR3 bases are TGCAGTGCTAGGAGGGCAGCAGAGACCCAGTACTTC. Residues: CSARRAAETQYF.